The 5 T cell receptor beta chains below come from one sample, sequenced in a study of shared clonotypes between healthy human individuals. Libraries were prepared by immunoSEQ multiplex PCR; TCRdb keeps only in-frame clonotypes and omits some of them. The repertoire holds approximately 1,500,000 clones, with 95% to 99% as singletons. Sequencing input: naive CD4+ T cells sorted from blood. The subset here: CD45RA+ positively selected. The receptors derive from a man younger than 45 in good health.

In regard to this clone: Sequence at one end of the junction differs from germline and may be a read error. The CDR3 loop is CATSGDREKLFF. The CDR3, as DNA: TGTGCCACCAGCGGAGACAGGGAAAAACTGTTTTTT. The V and J genes are TRBV15 and TRBJ1-4; D perhaps matches TRBD1 (6 bases). Per the germline V gene, CDR1 is LNHNV and CDR2 is YYDKDF (reference sequence). The CDR3 runs to 12 residues.

This clone was detected once. This rearrangement joins TRBV10-3 to TRBJ2-1, with D possibly being TRBD1 (5 bases). CDR3 size: 16 residues. Germline-derived CDR1 and CDR2 are ENHRY and SYGVKD. Trimming cost V 0 bases and J 7 bases, with 16 bases left between them. The CDR3 region has the DNA TGTGCCATCAGTGAGTCTCGTGGGGCCCTTGGGAATGAGCAGTTCTTC. Protein product: CAISESRGALGNEQFF.

This clone was observed a single time. This chain joins TRBV7-3 and TRBJ2-5; D might be TRBD1 (6 bases). The V end was cut by 6 bases, the J end by 0 bases, with 14 bases between. This CDR3 is 15 amino acids long. Germline lookup yields CDR1 SGHTA and CDR2 FQGTGA. This CDR3 reads CASSMETGNQETQYF. The CDR3 DNA reads as TGTGCCAGCAGTATGGAGACAGGAAACCAAGAGACCCAGTACTTC. Filled out from reference TRBV7-3 and TRBJ2-5, the complete variable domain reads GAGVSQTPSNKVTEKGKYVELRCDPISGHTALYWYRQSLGQGPEFLIYFQGTGAADDSGLPNDRFFAVRPEGSVSTLKIQRTERGDSAVYLCASSMETGNQETQYFGPGTRLLVL.

This sequence joins TRBV9 and TRBJ2-1, with TRBD2 identical over 9 bases. The CDR3 contains 16 residues. Unmatched junction bases numbered 10, after V lost 3 bases and J lost 6 bases. In germline, CDR1 is SGDLS, CDR2 YYNGEE. CDR3 loop: CASSAGPSGRINEQFF. CDR3 bases: TGTGCCAGCAGCGCCGGTCCCAGCGGGAGGATCAATGAGCAGTTCTTC.

The genes are TRBV7-9 and TRBJ1-4; TRBD1 might be the D (6 bases). The CDR3 length is 15 residues. CDR1 SEHNR and CDR2 FQNEAQ come from the germline V gene (reference sequence). Trimming took 5 bases from V and 7 from J, leaving 17 bases between them. As DNA, the CDR3 is TGTGCCAGCAGCGGCAGCGGGGGGCATATTGAAAAACTGTTTTTT. Translated: CASSGSGGHIEKLFF.